Listed here is a single TCR beta chain. This clone was counted a single time. Its specific antigen is unknown. Base qualities are not at hand, and no much larger clone is one base apart. The data were taken from a study of blood T cell repertoires in COVID-19 (dated by TCRdb to the early 2020s). Background on the whole study: Samples covering the acute and convalescent phases of COVID-19 were provided by collaborators in the United States, Italy and Spain. The prospective study material was composed of cDNA or gDNA derived from T cells, B-cell-depleted T cells, or PBMCs. Subjects who had been exposed to COVID-19, were actively infected with it, or had recovered from it provided the deeply sampled blood TCRbeta repertoires that made up the dataset. The repertoires were released in a freely available public database meant as a resource for research on the immune response to SARS-CoV-2. Samples came from the ongoing ImmuneRACE study (first 160 participants) plus 1,254 subjects from 6 global collaborators. A de-identified subject ID, COVID-19 status, age in years and sex were almost always included in the sample metadata. HLA class I and class II types, where available, came from metadata supplied by the sample provider rather than from assay-based typing. What the research found in general, with its limitations: The amount of clinical and demographic metadata varied by source and participant and was provided uncurated.

At one collaborating source in Seattle, patients were enrolled during active infection and were followed longitudinally through the course of disease. Each collaborating institution followed its own protocols to collect whole blood in K2EDTA tubes. Collaborator samples were shipped for TCRbeta analysis as frozen whole blood, isolated PBMCs, or DNA extracted from either sample type. The immunoSEQ Assay, a bias-controlled multiplex PCR, was used to amplify TCRbeta CDR3 regions from genomic DNA. For the original study's pipeline: The number of nucleated cells in each sample was estimated by amplification of reference gene primers within the assay. To quantify the absolute abundance of each unique TCRbeta CDR3 rearrangement, sequence reads were collapsed and filtered. For each sample, productive Simpson clonality was calculated by taking the square root of Simpson's diversity index across productive rearrangements. This is the immuneACCESS table as TCRdb keeps it, with only in-frame sequences that have V and J called. A part of the clones is gone; compared with another copy, unresolved V genes explain less than half, and the rest is unexplained. V and J calls and clone size are given by that table; D and trimming were obtained from the DNA. The sample table lists some 100,000 clones, around 90% of them with a count of one. 2.1% of the sample is taken by the ten largest.

CDR3 length: 14 amino acids, cysteine to phenylalanine. Of all the DNA, just the CDR3 is kept, 42 bases in frame from base 1. V is reduced by 6 bases and J by 5 bases, leaving a spacing of 13 bases between them. Taken from the germline V gene, the CDR1 and CDR2 loops are ENHRY and SYGVKD. This TCR came from a man aged 45 to 65 with COVID-19, enrolled during active disease. The sequenced sample consisted of peripheral blood. The chain is assembled from TRBV10-3 and TRBJ2-2; TRBD2 is perhaps the D gene, given 6 matching bases. DNA sequence: TGTGCCATCAGGCCGGGAGAACGGACCGGGGAGCTGTTTTTT. It codes for CAIRPGERTGELFF.